This T cell receptor (beta chain) was retrieved from a study of T cell responses to AZD1222 COVID-19 vaccine. Findings of the study overall: Two doses of AZD1222 preceded a rise in Spike-specific TCR breadth and depth. It was only six AZD1222 recipients who were seropositive at baseline. Of spike-specific TCRs, nearly half reportedly target regions left unmutated in variants.

Assay: immunoSEQ multiplex PCR; the TCRdb copy retains only in-frame clones and omits some. This sample has about 92,000 clones; approximately 90% occur once, and the top ten carry about 10%. V lost 7 bases to trimming and J lost 0 bases, with 16 bases between them. In germline, CDR1 is LNHDA, CDR2 SQIVND (reference sequence). This CDR3 has 15 residues. About this clone itself: Its antigen is unidentified.

The input for sequencing was peripheral blood, taken on day 0 of AZD1222 vaccination. This sequence joins TRBV19 and TRBJ2-7; maybe TRBD2 (6 bases). The sequence came from an adult in good health. CDR3 sequence (DNA): TGTGCCAGTAACGCAGGTACTAGCCTCTCCTACGAGCAGTACTTC. Protein product: CASNAGTSLSYEQYF.